This passage covers 2 T cell receptor beta chains from one sample sequenced in a study of blood T cells in healthy people across ages. A second PCR, run for about 7 to 11 cycles, used a sample-barcoded 5' primer plus a J-beta primer mix. In TCRdb, the 5' RACE reads were re-called with MiXCR into one record per CDR3 protein. The sample records some 550,000 distinct CDR3 sequences, 45% to 55% being singletons. The sequenced sample was blood. The receptors come from a man older than 75 in good health.

V and J are TRBV6-5 and TRBJ1-1, with D possibly TRBD1 on 6 matching bases. Trimming stripped 6 bases from V and 5 bases from J, with 10 bases between. The CDR3 is made up of 12 amino acids. The germline V gene has CDR1 MNHEY and CDR2 SVGAGI. The CDR3 reads CASRSTGTEAFF. CDR3 nucleotides: TGTGCCAGCAGATCCACAGGGACTGAAGCTTTCTTT.

This clonotype has just one count. A much larger clone lies one base from this, so it may be a read error. V is TRBV6-5 and J is TRBJ2-2, with 9 bases matching TRBD1. The CDR3 consists of 16 residues. The germline V gene has CDR1 MNHEY and CDR2 SVGAGI. J lost 4 bases, V lost 5 bases, and 8 bases had no gene match. Written as DNA, the CDR3 is TGTGCCAGCAGTCCGGAGACAGGGGGTTTCACCGGGGAGCTGTTTTTT. The encoded protein is CASSPETGGFTGELFF.